This is a list of T cell receptor beta chains from one sample in a study of cytomegalovirus exposure and HLA in healthy donors. The data were produced by immunoSEQ multiplex PCR, yet TCRdb's version contains in-frame clones alone and is incomplete. The profile shows about 140,000 clones, around 90% of them singletons. Sequencing was carried out using PBMCs. All receptors come from a woman aged 18-29 years in good health and CMV-seropositive. The CDR3 runs from the conserved cysteine through the conserved F or W. A D gene is named only where the DNA matches it firmly.

j_call: TRBJ1-2
v_call: TRBV28
d_call: NA
cdr3_aa: CASSRTSNGYTF
cdr3_nt: TGTGCCAGCAGCCGAACCTCTAATGGCTACACCTTC

j_call: TRBJ2-1
v_call: TRBV5-1
d_call: NA
cdr3_aa: CASTTMHATYNEQFF
cdr3_nt: TGCGCCAGCACCACGATGCATGCTACCTACAATGAGCAGTTCTTC

j_call: TRBJ2-7
v_call: TRBV18
d_call: TRBD2
cdr3_aa: CASSRLAGGVYEQYF
cdr3_nt: TGTGCCAGCTCACGTCTAGCGGGGGGCGTCTACGAGCAGTACTTC

j_call: TRBJ2-1
v_call: TRBV23-1
d_call: NA
cdr3_aa: CARWWGIQRYANEQFF
cdr3_nt: TGCGCCAGGTGGTGGGGCATTCAGAGATATGCGAATGAGCAGTTCTTC

j_call: TRBJ1-1
v_call: TRBV6-1
d_call: NA
cdr3_aa: CASVLTQGLGAFF
cdr3_nt: TGTGCCAGCGTGCTGACACAGGGTCTGGGAGCTTTCTTT

j_call: TRBJ2-1
v_call: TRBV9
d_call: NA
cdr3_aa: CASSVGGRYNEQFF
cdr3_nt: TGTGCCAGCAGCGTAGGGGGCCGATACAATGAGCAGTTCTTC

j_call: TRBJ2-7
v_call: TRBV5-1
d_call: NA
cdr3_aa: CASSATASDSYEQYF
cdr3_nt: TGCGCCAGCAGCGCGACAGCATCTGACTCCTACGAGCAGTACTTC

j_call: TRBJ2-1
v_call: TRBV9
d_call: NA
cdr3_aa: CASSPKRSSYNEQFF
cdr3_nt: TGTGCCAGCAGCCCTAAGCGGAGTTCCTACAATGAGCAGTTCTTC

j_call: TRBJ1-2
v_call: TRBV7-9
d_call: NA
cdr3_aa: CASSLKPENYGYTF
cdr3_nt: TGTGCCAGCAGCTTAAAGCCGGAGAACTATGGCTACACCTTC

j_call: TRBJ2-3
v_call: TRBV12-5
d_call: NA
cdr3_aa: CASGFGEIGDTQYF
cdr3_nt: TGTGCTAGTGGTTTCGGAGAGATCGGCGATACGCAGTATTTT

j_call: TRBJ2-7
v_call: TRBV5-5
d_call: NA
cdr3_aa: CASSQVKGDYEQYF
cdr3_nt: TGTGCCAGCAGCCAAGTAAAGGGGGACTACGAGCAGTACTTC

j_call: TRBJ1-2
v_call: TRBV7-3
d_call: TRBD1
cdr3_aa: CASSLGRGTGGGYTF
cdr3_nt: TGTGCCAGCAGCTTAGGCAGGGGGACAGGGGGTGGCTACACCTTC

j_call: TRBJ1-5
v_call: TRBV18
d_call: TRBD1
cdr3_aa: CASSSQGASNQPQHF
cdr3_nt: TGTGCCAGCTCGTCACAGGGGGCGAGCAATCAGCCCCAGCATTTT

j_call: TRBJ2-7
v_call: TRBV6-1
d_call: NA
cdr3_aa: CALTPSMVYEQYF
cdr3_nt: TGTGCCCTGACACCCAGTATGGTCTACGAGCAGTACTTC

j_call: TRBJ2-1
v_call: TRBV5-1
d_call: NA
cdr3_aa: CASSLYTGNNEQFF
cdr3_nt: TGCGCCAGCAGCTTGTATACGGGAAACAATGAGCAGTTCTTC

j_call: TRBJ1-3
v_call: TRBV7-2
d_call: NA
cdr3_aa: CASSKGPGEGFSGNTIYF
cdr3_nt: TGTGCCAGCAGCAAGGGCCCGGGTGAGGGATTCTCTGGAAACACCATATATTTT

j_call: TRBJ1-3
v_call: TRBV4-1
d_call: TRBD1
cdr3_aa: CASSQEIATGNTIYF
cdr3_nt: TGCGCCAGCAGCCAAGAAATCGCGACAGGGAACACCATATATTTT

j_call: TRBJ1-2
v_call: TRBV2
d_call: TRBD1
cdr3_aa: CASTRDRDLFYGYTF
cdr3_nt: TGTGCCAGCACTAGGGACAGGGACCTTTTCTATGGCTACACCTTC

j_call: TRBJ2-1
v_call: TRBV2
d_call: NA
cdr3_aa: CASSEGGPGYGQFF
cdr3_nt: TGTGCCAGCAGTGAAGGTGGGCCCGGTTATGGGCAGTTCTTC

j_call: TRBJ1-1
v_call: TRBV6-5
d_call: TRBD1
cdr3_aa: CASSNQGAQEAFF
cdr3_nt: TGTGCCAGCAGTAATCAGGGGGCTCAGGAAGCTTTCTTT

j_call: TRBJ1-2
v_call: TRBV18
d_call: NA
cdr3_aa: CASSPGGGVPFYGYTF
cdr3_nt: TGTGCCAGCTCACCGGGGGGTGGCGTCCCGTTCTATGGCTACACCTTC

j_call: TRBJ2-2
v_call: TRBV19
d_call: TRBD2
cdr3_aa: CASSSQTSGRSGELFF
cdr3_nt: TGTGCCAGTAGTTCACAGACTAGCGGGAGGTCCGGGGAGCTGTTTTTT

j_call: TRBJ1-1
v_call: TRBV28
d_call: NA
cdr3_aa: CASKVRVFAEAFF
cdr3_nt: TGTGCCAGCAAAGTCAGGGTCTTCGCTGAAGCTTTCTTT

j_call: TRBJ1-2
v_call: TRBV19
d_call: TRBD1
cdr3_aa: CASSTLDRSYGYTF
cdr3_nt: TGTGCCAGTAGTACCTTGGACAGGAGCTATGGCTACACCTTC

j_call: TRBJ2-7
v_call: TRBV13
d_call: NA
cdr3_aa: CASSFGGIDEQYF
cdr3_nt: TGTGCCAGCAGCTTCGGAGGGATCGACGAGCAGTACTTC

j_call: TRBJ2-6
v_call: TRBV6-5
d_call: NA
cdr3_aa: CASRLFRSGANVLTF
cdr3_nt: TGTGCCAGCAGACTGTTTCGCTCTGGGGCCAACGTCCTGACTTTC

j_call: TRBJ2-7
v_call: TRBV5-5
d_call: NA
cdr3_aa: CASSLVRGKSEQYF
cdr3_nt: TGTGCCAGCAGCTTGGTTAGGGGAAAAAGCGAGCAGTACTTC

j_call: TRBJ2-7
v_call: TRBV4-3
d_call: TRBD1
cdr3_aa: CASSSWTGRNEQYF
cdr3_nt: TGCGCCAGCAGCTCATGGACAGGGCGGAACGAGCAGTACTTC

j_call: TRBJ1-2
v_call: TRBV5-6
d_call: TRBD1
cdr3_aa: CASSPDRGAAGYTF
cdr3_nt: TGTGCCAGCAGCCCGGACAGGGGGGCGGCAGGCTACACCTTC

j_call: TRBJ2-1
v_call: TRBV14
d_call: TRBD2
cdr3_aa: CASSQLAGASSYNEQFF
cdr3_nt: TGTGCCAGCAGCCAACTAGCGGGGGCATCAAGCTACAATGAGCAGTTCTTC

j_call: TRBJ1-3
v_call: TRBV15
d_call: NA
cdr3_aa: CATSSEHSGNTIYF
cdr3_nt: TGTGCCACCAGCAGTGAACACTCTGGAAACACCATATATTTT